The present TCR beta chain was sequenced within a study of identical twins. General study points: Fewer insertions marked abundant cord blood beta clonotypes; young adult naive trended weakly, memory not at all.

A word on this clonotype: Its cognate antigen is unknown.

TCRdb called the 5' RACE reads again in MiXCR, with one record for every CDR3 protein. The sample includes about 470,000 distinct CDR3 sequences, approximately 25% of them seen just once. The length of the CDR3 is 14 residues. CDR1 is SGDLS and CDR2 is YYNGEE in the germline V gene. Trimming took off 2 bases at V and 2 bases at J, with 9 bases between the two ends. The data also belong to a second study, concerning T cells expressing NK-cell markers. That study reports: With an anti-gamma-delta TCR antibody, sorting in several experiments was kept to alpha-beta TCR T cells. No clear determination of HCMV specificity was made for expanded NKG2C+ T cell clones.

The origin of this receptor is a woman younger than 30 in good health. The chain has TRBV9 and TRBJ2-3; possible D gene TRBD1, 5 bases. Source material: CD4+ T cells sorted from blood. The CDR3 region is CASSVTGFTDTQYF. The DNA of the CDR3 is TGTGCCAGCAGCGTTACAGGTTTCACAGATACGCAGTATTTT.